This paragraph reports one T cell receptor (beta chain). Read data end 3 residues before the CDR3 end; the end is taken from the germline J gene. CDR3 length: 16 residues. Germline-derived CDR1 and CDR2 are LNHDA and SQIVND (reference sequence). J was trimmed by 0 bases and V by 3 bases; bases with no gene match: 4. This sample is part of a study of T cells in women clearing cervical HPV infection. Repertoires were generated with immunoSEQ multiplex PCR, while TCRdb's copy carries only in-frame clones and drops some. This sample's clone table lists 20,000 to 25,000 clones. This rearrangement joins TRBV19 to TRBJ2-3; 9 bases fit TRBD2. Sequenced sample: blood buffy coat. The source of this sequence is a woman aged 18 to 69 with a cervical HPV16 infection that either progressed to CIN3+ or cleared (not recorded which). Incomplete CDR3 DNA: TGTGCCAGTAGTATGATAGCGGGAGTGAGCACAGATACG. Translating gives CASSMIAGVSTDT. The full CDR3 sequence reads CASSMIAGVSTDTQYF.